This TCR beta chain originates from a study of human T cells and chemical hapten exposure. Study-wide background: Each patch test put 0.01% DPC on the upper back, and results were read at 6 days.

CDR1 is SQVTM, CDR2 ANQGSEA, per germline. CDR3 size: 10 residues. V lost 6 bases and J 5 bases, leaving 6 bases between the germline ends. This clonotype was counted only a few times. One entry per CDR3 protein, called by TCRdb with MiXCR from the RACE reads. This sample has under 200,000 distinct CDR3 sequences; about 31% occur once, and the top ten carry under 3%. Indicated time point: pre-sensitization, week 0. Treatment indicated: therapeutic diphenylcyclopropenone sensitization with weekly scalp DPC. This receptor was identified in a woman aged 25-40 years with alopecia areata. Some clones in this sample may be carry-over from other donors' samples. The chain uses TRBV29-1 and TRBJ2-3, with a possible D match to TRBD2 (5 bases). The material was whole blood, obtained in connection with sensitization to the hapten diphenylcyclopropenone (DPC). The CDR3 DNA reads as TGCAGCGTACTAGTAGATACGCAGTATTTT. It translates to CSVLVDTQYF.